This record concerns one T cell receptor (beta chain) sequence. This sample is drawn from a study of blood T cell repertoires in COVID-19. Study background: From the United States, Italy and Spain came samples of acute and convalescent COVID-19. Sample material is recorded as cDNA or gDNA derived from T cells, B-cell-depleted T cells, or PBMCs.

Germline V gives CDR1 SGHKS, CDR2 YYEKEE (reference sequence). The CDR3 has 12 residues. Between the trimmed V and J ends, which lost 0 bases and 6 bases, there was a span of 7 bases. As handled by the study authors: Estimates of nucleated cell counts were drawn from the amplification of reference gene primers. Sequencing was performed with immunoSEQ multiplex PCR; in TCRdb, only in-frame clones are kept and a portion is missing. The DNA was the basis for D and trimming; V, J and clone size are from that table. The top ten hold 5% of the sample, which has about 150,000 clones, 70% to 90% seen once. The genes are TRBV5-5 and TRBJ2-7; TRBD1 is a possible D gene (5 bases). The sequence came from a human donor in a cohort sampled during active COVID-19. The sequencing sample was made of peripheral blood. The CDR3 loop reads CASSLGGSEQYF. The CDR3 nucleotides read TGTGCCAGCAGCTTGGGGGGCTCCGAGCAGTACTTC.